This T cell receptor (beta chain) was sequenced during a study of blood T cell repertoires in COVID-19. Study at large: Sites in the United States, Italy and Spain provided acute and convalescent COVID-19 samples.

The CDR3 has 16 amino acids. Germline lookup yields CDR1 KGHDR and CDR2 SFDVKD. V lost 3 bases and J lost 5; bases outside the gene matches: 8. Some clones are missing from TCRdb's copy, which holds only in-frame ones; the method was immunoSEQ multiplex PCR. The top ten clones hold about 10% of a sample with approximately 12,000 clones, 88% of them seen once. The TCR sequence derives from a human donor in a cohort sampled during active COVID-19. The sequenced sample consisted of peripheral blood. The chain uses TRBV24-1 and TRBJ2-3; 9 bases agree with TRBD1. The CDR3 reads CATSDGNRGRGDTQYF. The DNA of the CDR3 is TGTGCCACCAGTGATGGAAACAGGGGGCGGGGAGATACGCAGTATTTT.